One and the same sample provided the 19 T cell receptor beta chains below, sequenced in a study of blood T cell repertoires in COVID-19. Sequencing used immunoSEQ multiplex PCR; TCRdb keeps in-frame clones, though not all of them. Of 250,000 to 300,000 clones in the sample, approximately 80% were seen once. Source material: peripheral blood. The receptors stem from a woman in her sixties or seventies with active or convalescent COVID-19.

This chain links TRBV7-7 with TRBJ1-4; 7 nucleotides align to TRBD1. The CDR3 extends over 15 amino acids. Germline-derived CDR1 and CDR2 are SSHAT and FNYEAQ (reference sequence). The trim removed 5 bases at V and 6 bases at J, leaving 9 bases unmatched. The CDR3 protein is CASSPAPGGDEKLFF. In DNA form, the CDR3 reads TGTGCCAGCAGCCCAGCCCCAGGGGGAGATGAAAAACTGTTTTTT.

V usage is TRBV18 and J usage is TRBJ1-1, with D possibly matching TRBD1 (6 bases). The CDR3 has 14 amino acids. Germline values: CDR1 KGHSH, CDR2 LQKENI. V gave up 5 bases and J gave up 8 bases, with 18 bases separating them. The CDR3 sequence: CASSSQQGAGEAFF. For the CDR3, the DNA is TGTGCCAGCTCATCACAACAGGGAGCGGGGGAAGCTTTCTTT.

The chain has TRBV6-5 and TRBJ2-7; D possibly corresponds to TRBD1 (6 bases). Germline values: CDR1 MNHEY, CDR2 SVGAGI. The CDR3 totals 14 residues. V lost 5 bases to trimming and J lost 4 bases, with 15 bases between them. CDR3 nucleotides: TGTGCCAGCAGTAGGACAGCCCCCTTGTACGAGCAGTACTTC. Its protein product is CASSRTAPLYEQYF.

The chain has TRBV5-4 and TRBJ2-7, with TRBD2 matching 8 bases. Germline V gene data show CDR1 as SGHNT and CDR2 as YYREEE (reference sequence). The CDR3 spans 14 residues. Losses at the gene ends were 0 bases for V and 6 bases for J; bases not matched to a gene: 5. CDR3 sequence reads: CASSLGLALGEQYF. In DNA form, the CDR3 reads TGTGCCAGCAGCTTGGGACTAGCGTTGGGCGAGCAGTACTTC.

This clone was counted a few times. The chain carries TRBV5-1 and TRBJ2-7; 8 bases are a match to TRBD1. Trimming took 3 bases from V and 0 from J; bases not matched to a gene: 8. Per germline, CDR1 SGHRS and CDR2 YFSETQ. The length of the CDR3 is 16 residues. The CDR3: CASSSSRQGNSYEQYF. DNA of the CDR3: TGCGCCAGCAGCTCCTCCAGACAGGGGAACTCCTACGAGCAGTACTTC.

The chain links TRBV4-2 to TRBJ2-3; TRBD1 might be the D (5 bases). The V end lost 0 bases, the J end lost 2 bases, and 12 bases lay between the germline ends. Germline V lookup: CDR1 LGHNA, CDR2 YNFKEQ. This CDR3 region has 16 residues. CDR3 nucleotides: TGTGCCAGCAGCCAAGAGGGCGACAGACTCACAGATACGCAGTATTTT. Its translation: CASSQEGDRLTDTQYF.

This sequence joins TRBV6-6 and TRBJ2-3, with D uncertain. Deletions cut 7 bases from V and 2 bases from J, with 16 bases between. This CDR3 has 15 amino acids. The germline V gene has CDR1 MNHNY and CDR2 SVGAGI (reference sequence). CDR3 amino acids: CASIALLGSTDTQYF. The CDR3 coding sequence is TGTGCCAGCATCGCCCTCCTGGGCTCCACAGATACGCAGTATTTT.

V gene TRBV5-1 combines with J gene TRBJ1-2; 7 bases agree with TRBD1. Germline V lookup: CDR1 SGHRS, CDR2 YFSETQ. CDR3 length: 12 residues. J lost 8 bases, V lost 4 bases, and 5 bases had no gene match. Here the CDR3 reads CASSPTDRGYTF. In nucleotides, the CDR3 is TGCGCCAGCAGCCCAACGGACAGGGGCTACACCTTC.

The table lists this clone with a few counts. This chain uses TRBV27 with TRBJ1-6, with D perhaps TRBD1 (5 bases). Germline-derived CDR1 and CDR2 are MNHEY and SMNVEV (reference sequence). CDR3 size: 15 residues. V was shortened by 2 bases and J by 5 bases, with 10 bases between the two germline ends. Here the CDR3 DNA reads TGTGCCAGCAGTTTAGGGACGGGGGATAATTCACCCCTCCACTTT. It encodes CASSLGTGDNSPLHF.

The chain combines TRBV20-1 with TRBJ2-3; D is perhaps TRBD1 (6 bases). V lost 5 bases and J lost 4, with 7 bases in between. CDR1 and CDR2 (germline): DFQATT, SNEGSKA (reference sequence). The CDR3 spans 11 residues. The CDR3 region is CSAGQPDTQYF. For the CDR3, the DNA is TGCAGTGCTGGACAGCCAGATACGCAGTATTTT.

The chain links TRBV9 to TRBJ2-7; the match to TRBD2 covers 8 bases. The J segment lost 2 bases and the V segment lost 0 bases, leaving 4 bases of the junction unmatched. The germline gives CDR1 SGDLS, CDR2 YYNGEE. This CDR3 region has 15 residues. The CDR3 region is CASSVAGGGTYEQYF. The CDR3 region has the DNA TGTGCCAGCAGCGTAGCGGGGGGGGGAACCTACGAGCAGTACTTC.

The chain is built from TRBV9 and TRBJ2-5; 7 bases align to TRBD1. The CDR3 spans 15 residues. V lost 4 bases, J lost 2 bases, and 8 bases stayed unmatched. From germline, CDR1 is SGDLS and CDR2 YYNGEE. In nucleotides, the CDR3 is TGTGCCAGCAGCTCCTTAGGGACAGCGCAAGAGACCCAGTACTTC. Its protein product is CASSSLGTAQETQYF.

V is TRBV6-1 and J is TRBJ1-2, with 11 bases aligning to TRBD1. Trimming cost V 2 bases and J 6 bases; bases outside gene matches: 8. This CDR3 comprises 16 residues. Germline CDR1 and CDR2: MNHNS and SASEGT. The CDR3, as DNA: TGTGCCAGCAGTGAAACCCTCGGGACAGGGGGGCATGGCTACACCTTC. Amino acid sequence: CASSETLGTGGHGYTF.

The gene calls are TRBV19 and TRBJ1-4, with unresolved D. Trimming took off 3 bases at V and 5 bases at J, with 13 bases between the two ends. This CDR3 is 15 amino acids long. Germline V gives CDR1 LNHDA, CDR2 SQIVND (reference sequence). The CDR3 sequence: CASSIQALSNEKLFF. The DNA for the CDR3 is TGTGCCAGTAGTATCCAGGCGCTGTCGAATGAAAAACTGTTTTTT.

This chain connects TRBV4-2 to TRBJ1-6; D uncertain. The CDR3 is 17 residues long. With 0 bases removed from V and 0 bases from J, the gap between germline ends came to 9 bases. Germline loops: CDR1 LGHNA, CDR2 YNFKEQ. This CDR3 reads CASSQETSGSYNSPLHF. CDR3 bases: TGTGCCAGCAGCCAAGAAACGTCAGGCTCCTATAATTCACCCCTCCACTTT.

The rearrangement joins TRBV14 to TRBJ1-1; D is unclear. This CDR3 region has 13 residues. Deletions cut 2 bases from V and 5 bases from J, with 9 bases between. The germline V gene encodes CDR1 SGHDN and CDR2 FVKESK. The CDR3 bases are TGTGCCAGCAGCCAACGAGGGAGGACTGAAGCTTTCTTT. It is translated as CASSQRGRTEAFF.

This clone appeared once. The CDR3 loop is CASSVNFGGYTF. DNA for the CDR3: TGTGCCAGCAGCGTAAACTTCGGGGGCTACACCTTC. The chain has TRBV9 and TRBJ1-2, with unresolved D. Germline V gives CDR1 SGDLS, CDR2 YYNGEE. This CDR3 is built from 12 residues. Trimming shortened V by 1 base and J by 8 bases, and 9 bases separated the two germline ends.

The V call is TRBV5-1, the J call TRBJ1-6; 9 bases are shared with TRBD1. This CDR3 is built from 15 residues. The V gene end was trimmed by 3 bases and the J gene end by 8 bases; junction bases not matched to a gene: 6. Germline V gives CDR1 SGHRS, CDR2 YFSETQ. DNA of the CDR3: TGCGCCAGCAGCTGGGGACAGGGTAACGATTCACCCCTCCACTTT. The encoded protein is CASSWGQGNDSPLHF. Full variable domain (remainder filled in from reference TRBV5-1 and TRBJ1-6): KAGVTQTPRYLIKTRGQQVTLSCSPISGHRSVSWYQQTPGQGLQFLFEYFSETQRNKGNFPGRFSGRQFSNSRSEMNVSTLELGDSALYLCASSWGQGNDSPLHFGNGTRLTVT.

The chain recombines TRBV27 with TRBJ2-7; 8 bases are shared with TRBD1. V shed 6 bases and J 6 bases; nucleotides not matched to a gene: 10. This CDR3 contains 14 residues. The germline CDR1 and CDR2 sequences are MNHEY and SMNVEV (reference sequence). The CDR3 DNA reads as TGTGCCAGCAGGGTAGGACAGGGTGTGGGCGAGCAGTACTTC. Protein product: CASRVGQGVGEQYF.